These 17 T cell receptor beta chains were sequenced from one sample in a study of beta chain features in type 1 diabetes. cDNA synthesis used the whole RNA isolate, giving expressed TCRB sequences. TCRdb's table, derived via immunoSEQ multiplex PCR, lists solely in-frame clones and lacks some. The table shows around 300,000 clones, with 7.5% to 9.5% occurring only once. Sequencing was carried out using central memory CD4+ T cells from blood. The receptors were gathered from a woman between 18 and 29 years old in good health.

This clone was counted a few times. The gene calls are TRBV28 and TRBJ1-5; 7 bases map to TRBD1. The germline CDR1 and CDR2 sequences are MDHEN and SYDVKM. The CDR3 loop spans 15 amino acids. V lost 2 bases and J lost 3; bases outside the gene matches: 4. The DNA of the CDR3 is TGTGCCAGCAGTTTACGCAGGGGGACCAATCAGCCCCAGCATTTT. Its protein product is CASSLRRGTNQPQHF. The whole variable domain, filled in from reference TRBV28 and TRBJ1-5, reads DVKVTQSSRYLVKRTGEKVFLECVQDMDHENMFWYRQDPGLGLRLIYFSYDVKMKEKGDIPEGYSVSREKKERFSLILESASTNQTSMYLCASSLRRGTNQPQHFGDGTRLSIL.

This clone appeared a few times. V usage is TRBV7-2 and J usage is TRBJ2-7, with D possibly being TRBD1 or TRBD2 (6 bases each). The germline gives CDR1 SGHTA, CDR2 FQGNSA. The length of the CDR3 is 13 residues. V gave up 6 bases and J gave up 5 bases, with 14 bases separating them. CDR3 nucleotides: TGTGCCAGCAGTCCCAGGGGAGGAGACGAGCAGTACGTC. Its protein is CASSPRGGDEQYV.

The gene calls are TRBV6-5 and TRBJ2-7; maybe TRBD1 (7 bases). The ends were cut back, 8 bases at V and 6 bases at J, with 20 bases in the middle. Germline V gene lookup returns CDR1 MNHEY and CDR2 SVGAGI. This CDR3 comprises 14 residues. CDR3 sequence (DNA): TGTGCCAGCTCAACCCGACAGGGACTCGGCGAGCAGTACGTC. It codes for CASSTRQGLGEQYV.

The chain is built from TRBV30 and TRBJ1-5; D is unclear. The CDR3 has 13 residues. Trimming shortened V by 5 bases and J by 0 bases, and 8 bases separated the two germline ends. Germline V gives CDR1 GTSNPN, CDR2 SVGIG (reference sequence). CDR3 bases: TGTGCCTGGGGAGGAGGTAGCAATCAGCCCCAGCATTTT. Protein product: CAWGGGSNQPQHF.

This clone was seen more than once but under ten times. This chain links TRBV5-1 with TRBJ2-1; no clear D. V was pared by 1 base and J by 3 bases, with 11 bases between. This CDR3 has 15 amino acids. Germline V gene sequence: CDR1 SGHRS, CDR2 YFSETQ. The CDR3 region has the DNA TGCGCCAGCAGCTTGCTGACTGGACGCTACAATGAGCAGTTCTTC. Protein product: CASSLLTGRYNEQFF.

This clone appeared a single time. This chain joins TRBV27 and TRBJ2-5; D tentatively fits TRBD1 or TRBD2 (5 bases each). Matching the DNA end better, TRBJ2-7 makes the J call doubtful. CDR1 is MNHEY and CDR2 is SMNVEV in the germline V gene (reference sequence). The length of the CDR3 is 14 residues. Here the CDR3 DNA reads TGTGCCAGCAGTCCTCCGGGACGGATTTACGAGCAGTACTTC. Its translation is CASSPPGRIYEQYF.

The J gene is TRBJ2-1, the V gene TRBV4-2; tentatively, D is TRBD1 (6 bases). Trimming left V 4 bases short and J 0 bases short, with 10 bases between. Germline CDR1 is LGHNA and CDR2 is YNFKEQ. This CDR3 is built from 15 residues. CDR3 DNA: TGTGCCAGCAGCCGGTCAGGGGCCTCCTACAATGAGCAGTTCTTC. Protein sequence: CASSRSGASYNEQFF.

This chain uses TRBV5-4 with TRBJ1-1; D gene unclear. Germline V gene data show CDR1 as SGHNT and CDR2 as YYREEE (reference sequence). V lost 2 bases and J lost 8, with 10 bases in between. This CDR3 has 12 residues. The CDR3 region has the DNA TGTGCCAGCAGCTTCACCGGGCAGGAAGCTTTCTTT. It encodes CASSFTGQEAFF.

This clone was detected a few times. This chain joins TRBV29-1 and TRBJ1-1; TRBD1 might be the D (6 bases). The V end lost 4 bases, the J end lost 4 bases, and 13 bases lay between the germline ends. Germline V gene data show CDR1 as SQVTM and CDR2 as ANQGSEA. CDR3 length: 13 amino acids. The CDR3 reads CSVATEGGTEAFF. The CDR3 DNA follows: TGCAGCGTTGCGACTGAGGGGGGCACTGAAGCTTTCTTT.

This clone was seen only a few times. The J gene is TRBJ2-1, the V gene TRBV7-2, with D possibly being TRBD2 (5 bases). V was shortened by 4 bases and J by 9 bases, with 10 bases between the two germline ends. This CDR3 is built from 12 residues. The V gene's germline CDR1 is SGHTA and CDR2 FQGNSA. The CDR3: CASSSLRVEQFF. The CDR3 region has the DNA TGTGCCAGCAGCTCCCTGCGGGTTGAGCAGTTCTTC. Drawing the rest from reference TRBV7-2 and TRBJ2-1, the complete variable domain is GAGVSQSPSNKVTEKGKDVELRCDPISGHTALYWYRQSLGQGLEFLIYFQGNSAPDKSGLPSDRFSAERTGGSVSTLTIQRTQQEDSAVYLCASSSLRVEQFFGPGTRLTVL.

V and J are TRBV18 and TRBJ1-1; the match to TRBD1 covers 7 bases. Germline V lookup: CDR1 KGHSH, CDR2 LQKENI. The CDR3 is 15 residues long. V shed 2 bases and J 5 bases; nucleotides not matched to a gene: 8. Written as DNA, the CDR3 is TGTGCCAGCTCACCAAGGCCCTCGACAGGGACTGAAGCTTTCTTT. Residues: CASSPRPSTGTEAFF.

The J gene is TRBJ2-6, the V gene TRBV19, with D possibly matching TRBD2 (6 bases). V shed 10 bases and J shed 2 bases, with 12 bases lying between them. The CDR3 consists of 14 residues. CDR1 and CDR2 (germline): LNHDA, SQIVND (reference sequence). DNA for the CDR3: TGTGCCACGTGCCGGAGGGCTGGGGCCAACGTCCTGACTTTC. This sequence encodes CATCRRAGANVLTF.

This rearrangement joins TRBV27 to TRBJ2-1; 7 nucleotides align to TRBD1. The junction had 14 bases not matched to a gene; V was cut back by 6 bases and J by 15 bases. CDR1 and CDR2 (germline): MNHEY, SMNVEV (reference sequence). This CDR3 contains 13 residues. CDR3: CASSYTPGQHSFF. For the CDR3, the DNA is TGTGCCAGCAGCTACACGCCGGGACAGCACTCGTTCTTC.

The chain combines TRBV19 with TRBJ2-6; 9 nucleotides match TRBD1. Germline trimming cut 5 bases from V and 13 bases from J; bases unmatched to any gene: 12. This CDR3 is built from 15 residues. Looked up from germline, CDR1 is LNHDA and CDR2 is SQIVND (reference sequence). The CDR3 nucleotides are TGTGCCAGTAGTCCGCTCACGGGACAGGGACAAGTCCTGACTTTC. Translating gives CASSPLTGQGQVLTF.

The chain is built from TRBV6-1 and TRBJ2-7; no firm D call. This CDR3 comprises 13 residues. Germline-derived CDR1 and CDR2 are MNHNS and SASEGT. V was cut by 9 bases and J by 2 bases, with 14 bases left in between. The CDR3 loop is CASESMVTYEQYV. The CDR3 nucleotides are TGTGCCAGTGAGTCGATGGTAACCTACGAGCAGTACGTC.

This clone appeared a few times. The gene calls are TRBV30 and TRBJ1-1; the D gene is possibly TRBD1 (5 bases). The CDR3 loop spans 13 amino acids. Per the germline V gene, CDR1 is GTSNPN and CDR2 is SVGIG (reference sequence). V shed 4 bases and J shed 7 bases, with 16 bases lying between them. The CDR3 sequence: CAWKDTFPREAFF. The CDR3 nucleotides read TGTGCCTGGAAGGACACCTTCCCCCGTGAAGCTTTCTTT.

The CDR3 is CATSIGSTAVAGELFF. The CDR3 DNA sequence: TGTGCCACCAGCATCGGCAGTACCGCGGTGGCCGGGGAGCTGTTTTTT. V and J are TRBV15 and TRBJ2-2; D ambiguous. The CDR3 consists of 16 residues. The V gene lost 4 bases and the J gene lost 6 bases, with 18 bases spanning the gap. Per germline, CDR1 LNHNV and CDR2 YYDKDF (reference sequence). The full variable domain, rest sourced from reference TRBV15 and TRBJ2-2, is DAMVIQNPRYQVTQFGKPVTLSCSQTLNHNVMYWYQQKSSQAPKLLFHYYDKDFNNEADTPDNFQSRRPNTSFCFLDIRSPGLGDTAMYLCATSIGSTAVAGELFFGEGSRLTVL.